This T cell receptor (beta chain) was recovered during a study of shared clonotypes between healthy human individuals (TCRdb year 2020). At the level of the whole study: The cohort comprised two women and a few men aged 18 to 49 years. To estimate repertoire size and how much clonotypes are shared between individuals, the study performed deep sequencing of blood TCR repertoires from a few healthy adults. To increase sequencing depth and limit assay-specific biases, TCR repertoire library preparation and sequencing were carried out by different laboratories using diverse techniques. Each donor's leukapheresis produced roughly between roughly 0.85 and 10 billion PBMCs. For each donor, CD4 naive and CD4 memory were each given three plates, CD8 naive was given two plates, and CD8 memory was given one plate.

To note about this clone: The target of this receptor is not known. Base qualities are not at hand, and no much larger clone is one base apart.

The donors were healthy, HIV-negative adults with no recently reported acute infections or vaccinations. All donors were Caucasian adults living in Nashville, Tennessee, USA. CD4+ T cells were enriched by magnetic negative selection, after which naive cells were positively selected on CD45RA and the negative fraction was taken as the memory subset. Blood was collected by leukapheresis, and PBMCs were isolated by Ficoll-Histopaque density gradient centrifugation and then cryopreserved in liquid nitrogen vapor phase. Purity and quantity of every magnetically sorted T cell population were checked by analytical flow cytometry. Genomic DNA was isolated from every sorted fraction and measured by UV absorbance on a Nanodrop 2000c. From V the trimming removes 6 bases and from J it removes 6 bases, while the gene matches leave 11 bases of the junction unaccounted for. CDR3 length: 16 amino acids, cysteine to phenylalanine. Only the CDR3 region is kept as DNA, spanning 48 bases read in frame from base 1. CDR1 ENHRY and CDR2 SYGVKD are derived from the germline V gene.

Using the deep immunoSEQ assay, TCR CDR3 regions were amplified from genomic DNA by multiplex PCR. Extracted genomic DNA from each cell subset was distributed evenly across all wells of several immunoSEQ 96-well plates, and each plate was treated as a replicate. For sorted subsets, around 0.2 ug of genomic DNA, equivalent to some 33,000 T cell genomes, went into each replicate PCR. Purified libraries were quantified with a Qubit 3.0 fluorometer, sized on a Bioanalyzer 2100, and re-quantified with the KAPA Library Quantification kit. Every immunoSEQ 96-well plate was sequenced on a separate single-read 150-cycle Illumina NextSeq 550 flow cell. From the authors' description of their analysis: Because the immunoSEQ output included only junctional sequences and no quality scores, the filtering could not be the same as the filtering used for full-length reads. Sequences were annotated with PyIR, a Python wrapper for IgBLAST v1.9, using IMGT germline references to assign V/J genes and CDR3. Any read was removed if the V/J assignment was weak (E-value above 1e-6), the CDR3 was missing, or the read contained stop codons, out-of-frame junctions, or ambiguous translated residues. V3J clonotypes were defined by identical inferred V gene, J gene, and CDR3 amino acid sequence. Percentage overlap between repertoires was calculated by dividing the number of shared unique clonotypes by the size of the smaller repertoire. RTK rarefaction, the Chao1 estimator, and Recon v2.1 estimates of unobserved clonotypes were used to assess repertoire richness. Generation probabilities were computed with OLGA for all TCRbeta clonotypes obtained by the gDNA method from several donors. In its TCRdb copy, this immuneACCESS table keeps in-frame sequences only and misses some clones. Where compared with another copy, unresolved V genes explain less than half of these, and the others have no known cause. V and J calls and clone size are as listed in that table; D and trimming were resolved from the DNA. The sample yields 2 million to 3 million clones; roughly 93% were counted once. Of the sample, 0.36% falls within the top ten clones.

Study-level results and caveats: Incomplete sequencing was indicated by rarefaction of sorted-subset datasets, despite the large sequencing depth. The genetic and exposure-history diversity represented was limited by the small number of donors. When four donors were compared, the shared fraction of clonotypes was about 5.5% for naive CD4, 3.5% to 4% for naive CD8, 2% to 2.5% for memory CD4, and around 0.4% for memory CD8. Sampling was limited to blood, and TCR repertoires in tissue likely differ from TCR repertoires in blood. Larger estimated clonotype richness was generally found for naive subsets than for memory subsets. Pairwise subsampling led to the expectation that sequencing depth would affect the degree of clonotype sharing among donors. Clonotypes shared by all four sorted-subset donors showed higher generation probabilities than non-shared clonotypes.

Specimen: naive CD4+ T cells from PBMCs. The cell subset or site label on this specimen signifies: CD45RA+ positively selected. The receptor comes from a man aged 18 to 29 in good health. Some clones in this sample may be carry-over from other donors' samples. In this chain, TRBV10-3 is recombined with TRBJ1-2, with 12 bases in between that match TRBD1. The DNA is TGTGCCATCAGCCCCGGGACAGGGGGCGCCCGGGATGGCTACACCTTC. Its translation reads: CAISPGTGGARDGYTF.